These 10 T cell receptor beta chains originate from one sample sequenced in a study of blood T cell repertoires in COVID-19. Repertoires were generated with immunoSEQ multiplex PCR, while TCRdb's copy carries only in-frame clones and drops some. The sample has some 75,000 clones; around 80% are singletons. Input material: peripheral blood. Receptors were obtained from a man over 45 with COVID-19, enrolled during active disease.

V gene TRBV6-5 combines with J gene TRBJ1-1; tentative D call: TRBD1 (5 bases). The CDR3 is 14 residues long. Germline V lookup: CDR1 MNHEY, CDR2 SVGAGI. V was shortened by 6 bases and J by 8 bases, with 19 bases between the two germline ends. The DNA of the CDR3 is TGTGCCAGCAGGGGTCTGGGGCTCCAATCGGAAGCTTTCTTT. This codes for CASRGLGLQSEAFF.

The genes are TRBV6-5 and TRBJ1-5; no clear D. The germline V and J ends were trimmed by 6 bases and 4 bases, with 10 bases remaining between them. This CDR3 has 13 amino acids. Germline V gene data show CDR1 as MNHEY and CDR2 as SVGAGI. CDR3 in DNA: TGTGCCAGCAGAGAGGGTAATAATCAGCCCCAGCATTTT. It is translated as CASREGNNQPQHF.

By proportion, this clone is medium-sized (0.01 to 0.1%). V and J are TRBV15 and TRBJ2-7; 10 nucleotides line up with TRBD1. Unmatched junction bases numbered 5, after V lost 5 bases and J lost 4 bases. CDR1 is LNHNV and CDR2 is YYDKDF in the germline V gene (reference sequence). CDR3 length equals 14 residues. The CDR3 loop reads CATSAGTGEYEQYF. The CDR3 DNA is TGTGCCACCAGCGCCGGGACAGGGGAGTACGAGCAGTACTTC.

The chain is built from TRBV9 and TRBJ2-2; 7 nucleotides agree with TRBD2. In germline, CDR1 is SGDLS, CDR2 YYNGEE. Losses at the gene ends were 0 bases for V and 6 bases for J; bases not matched to a gene: 5. The CDR3 has 15 residues. CDR3 nucleotide sequence: TGTGCCAGCAGCGTAGGGGCGGGAGAGGCCGGGGAGCTGTTTTTT. As protein: CASSVGAGEAGELFF.

As DNA, the CDR3 is TGTGCCTGGACCGACAGGGTCTATTATGGCTACACCTTC. This codes for CAWTDRVYYGYTF. The V and J genes are TRBV30 and TRBJ1-2; 7 bases align to TRBD1. Germline V gene sequence: CDR1 GTSNPN, CDR2 SVGIG (reference sequence). CDR3 length: 13 residues. The V gene end was trimmed by 4 bases and the J gene end by 5 bases; junction bases not matched to a gene: 7.

This clone was found a few times. CDR3 sequence (DNA): TGTGCCAGCAGCTTAGACGGACAGGGGTCCCGAGAGACCCAGTACTTC. This encodes CASSLDGQGSRETQYF. The chain is built from TRBV7-9 and TRBJ2-5; 9 nucleotides line up with TRBD1. This CDR3 contains 16 residues. Trimming took 1 base from V and 4 from J; bases not matched to a gene: 7. Germline V gene lookup returns CDR1 SEHNR and CDR2 FQNEAQ (reference sequence).

On this clone itself: One end of the junction is discordant with germline, which a read error may explain. The V and J genes are TRBV6-5 and TRBJ1-1; D gene unclear. The germline CDR1 and CDR2 sequences are MNHEY and SVGAGI. The CDR3 contains 11 residues. This CDR3 is CASSNQRIASF. DNA for the CDR3: TGTGCCAGCAGTAACCAGCGAATAGCTTCCTTT.

This rearrangement joins TRBV6-1 to TRBJ2-2; maybe TRBD1 (6 bases). This CDR3 is 15 amino acids long. Between the trimmed V and J ends, which lost 3 bases and 1 base, there was a span of 9 bases. CDR1 and CDR2 from the germline V gene are MNHNS and SASEGT. The CDR3 DNA reads TGTGCCAGCAGTGAGGAGACAGGGAACACCGGGGAGCTGTTTTTT. This translates into CASSEETGNTGELFF.

The chain joins TRBV9 to TRBJ2-6; no clear D. Germline CDR1 SGDLS, CDR2 YYNGEE. This CDR3 is built from 15 residues. Trimming stripped 0 bases from V and 0 bases from J, with 4 bases between. In nucleotides, the CDR3 is TGTGCCAGCAGCGTAGATAGCTCTGGGGCCAACGTCCTGACTTTC. It is translated as CASSVDSSGANVLTF.

This sequence joins TRBV9 and TRBJ2-5; 11 nucleotides agree with TRBD2. The ends lost 0 bases at V and 5 bases at J; junction bases unmatched: 6. The germline V gene encodes CDR1 SGDLS and CDR2 YYNGEE. The CDR3 consists of 16 residues. The CDR3 region is CASSVATSGSWETQYF. The DNA for the CDR3 is TGTGCCAGCAGCGTAGCTACTAGCGGGAGCTGGGAGACCCAGTACTTC.